This entry features one TCR beta chain sequence. Its antigen remains unknown. The sample originates from a study of OX40 agonist ivuxolimab in advanced cancers. General observations from the study: The authors did not determine the antigen specificity of the expanded peripheral T cells. Low normalized clonal expansion also occurred in some nonresponding patients. Among T cells, CD8+ cells averaged more expanded clones than CD4+ cells.

This CDR3 comprises 15 residues. Germline-derived CDR1 and CDR2 are MGHRA and YSYEKL. V lost 0 bases, J lost 7 bases, and 13 bases lay in between. The data were produced by immunoSEQ multiplex PCR, yet TCRdb's version contains in-frame clones alone and is incomplete. The sample consists of nearly 80,000 clones, 70% to 85% of them appearing once. This TCR was recovered from an adult with an advanced solid tumor such as melanoma, head and neck, liver or kidney cancer. The input for sequencing was CD4+ or CD8+ T cells sorted from blood, taken in a trial of the OX40 agonist ivuxolimab. V usage is TRBV4-1 and J usage is TRBJ1-5, with D uncertain. The CDR3: CASSQDIWYGQPQHF. CDR3 nucleotides: TGCGCCAGCAGCCAAGATATCTGGTATGGACAGCCCCAGCATTTT.